Below, one T cell receptor beta chain is given with its context. This CDR3 is also generated by other DNA sequences in the sample. This specimen belongs to a study of shared clonotypes between healthy human individuals. Trimming removed 2 bases from V and 2 bases from J, with 7 bases in between. CDR1 is SGHTA, CDR2 FQGTGA, per germline. This CDR3 contains 13 residues. The method was immunoSEQ multiplex PCR; TCRdb's version includes in-frame clones alone and lacks a portion of them. The sample lists roughly 1.4 million clones; approximately 98.5% were seen once. The origin of this receptor is a man younger than 40 in good health. J is TRBJ2-7 and V is TRBV7-3, with no clear D. The material sequenced was naive CD4+ T cells sorted from blood. Described subset: CD45RA+ positively selected. This CDR3 is CASSLSGPYEQYF. Here the CDR3 DNA reads TGTGCCAGCAGCTTATCGGGTCCCTACGAGCAGTACTTC. Supplemented by reference TRBV7-3 and TRBJ2-7, the full variable domain reads GAGVSQTPSNKVTEKGKYVELRCDPISGHTALYWYRQSLGQGPEFLIYFQGTGAADDSGLPNDRFFAVRPEGSVSTLKIQRTERGDSAVYLCASSLSGPYEQYFGPGTRLTVT.